The clone carrying this T cell receptor beta chain was detected many times. Its antigen is unknown. The data originate from a study of molecular identifiers for immune sequencing clone quantification. Study details: Five portions were made in replicates from RNA of approximately 22,000 or 94,000 naive CD8 cells, and four underwent sequencing.

From germline, CDR1 is LNHDA and CDR2 SQIVND (reference sequence). This CDR3 region has 13 residues. The ends lost 9 bases at V and 0 bases at J; junction bases unmatched: 3. General study findings and limits: Investigators reportedly could detect spiked Jurkat TCR RNA from one cell among over 750,000 naive cells. Effector cells kept over 98% of their molecules in clones above 20 RNA copies, while naive cells kept under 1% there.

Bulk libraries came from a prior protocol with listed TCR primers. MiXCR, run by TCRdb on the PCR reads, gives a single entry per CDR3 protein. The sample yields about 640,000 distinct CDR3 sequences, about 20% seen once. Sequences were obtained from naive CD8+ T cells from blood, with Jurkat cell RNA spiked in. Subset reported: FACS-sorted CD8+CD4-CCR7+CD45RA+ naive T cells. The source is a human donor in good health. Some libraries in this study had Jurkat cell RNA spiked in. This chain links TRBV19 with TRBJ2-7, with 9 bases that match TRBD1. CDR3 coding DNA: TGTGCCAGCGGACAGGGGAGCTCCTACGAGCAGTACTTC. Protein product: CASGQGSSYEQYF.